This T cell receptor (beta chain) comes out of a study of CXCR3-negative and CXCR3-positive naive CD8 T cells. Comments on this clonotype: Antigen unknown.

The CDR3 totals 21 residues. Germline CDR1 SGHAT, CDR2 FQNNGV. The study, taken as a whole, reports: Comparison of naive cells showed more hydrophobic TRB CDR3s in CXCR3-positive than in CXCR3-negative naive cells. Naive cells, whether CXCR3-negative or CXCR3-positive, had similar TRBV-TRBJ usage, while memory cells differed.

Subsets of CD8+ T cells were each sorted in triplicate at approximately 300,000 cells apiece. UMI-tagged TRB cDNA libraries were built via 5' RACE. TCRdb processed the 5' RACE reads again and assigns one entry to each CDR3 protein, with no DNA. The sample's table shows 50,000 or so distinct CDR3 sequences. The chain couples TRBV11-2 to TRBJ2-1; the TCRdb D gene call, TRBD1, has no DNA to confirm it. The sequenced sample consisted of naive CXCR3+ CD8+ T cells from blood. Subset defined: CD45RO-CCR7+CD27+CD95- naive CD8+ T cells expressing CXCR3 (TNR3+). The source is a human donor in good health. Some clones in this sample may be carry-over from other donors' samples. The CDR3 here is CASSYPTGTGVPRTSYNEQFF.